Presented here are 27 T cell receptor beta chains from one specimen sequenced in a study of blood T cell repertoires in COVID-19. The repertoire was sequenced with immunoSEQ multiplex PCR; TCRdb's copy has only in-frame clones and lacks some. Of under 80,000 clones listed, about 80% are singletons. Input material: peripheral blood. The source of these receptors is a human donor in a cohort sampled during active COVID-19.

This chain joins TRBV6-2 or TRBV6-3 and TRBJ2-7; 9 bases fit TRBD2. J was trimmed by 7 bases and V by 2 bases; bases with no gene match: 9. From germline, CDR1 is MNHEY and CDR2 SVGEGT. The CDR3 has 15 residues. CDR3 in amino acids: CASSYRRGGADEQYF. The DNA of the CDR3 is TGTGCCAGCAGTTACCGGCGGGGGGGCGCGGATGAGCAGTACTTC.

The gene calls are TRBV15 and TRBJ1-4; TRBD1 matches at 8 bases. This CDR3 has 16 residues. Trimming at V came to 0 bases and at J to 8 bases, leaving 8 bases not matched to a gene. Germline CDR1 and CDR2: LNHNV and YYDKDF (reference sequence). The CDR3, as DNA: TGTGCCACCAGCAGAGATCGCCAGGGGGCTAGGGAAAAACTGTTTTTT. As protein: CATSRDRQGAREKLFF.

This chain joins TRBV7-2 and TRBJ2-3; 7 nucleotides agree with TRBD2. Germline CDR1 is SGHTA and CDR2 is FQGNSA. V was pared by 7 bases and J by 5 bases, with 9 bases of the junction left unmatched. The CDR3 extends over 14 amino acids. This CDR3 is CASKRDYPGDTQYF. The CDR3 DNA reads TGTGCCAGCAAGCGGGACTACCCGGGAGATACGCAGTATTTT.

The chain couples TRBV28 to TRBJ2-7, with D perhaps matching TRBD1 (5 bases). Germline values: CDR1 MDHEN, CDR2 SYDVKM. The V and J ends lost 2 bases and 0 bases respectively, with 11 bases between them. The CDR3 is made up of 15 amino acids. The CDR3 spells CASSLLGQGSYEQYF. The CDR3 DNA sequence: TGTGCCAGCAGTTTACTGGGGCAGGGCTCCTACGAGCAGTACTTC. Complete variable domain (other parts from reference TRBV28 and TRBJ2-7): DVKVTQSSRYLVKRTGEKVFLECVQDMDHENMFWYRQDPGLGLRLIYFSYDVKMKEKGDIPEGYSVSREKKERFSLILESASTNQTSMYLCASSLLGQGSYEQYFGPGTRLTVT.

The chain uses TRBV7-2 and TRBJ2-7; 11 bases line up with TRBD2. With 1 base clipped from V and 6 bases from J, the junction kept 2 bases outside the gene matches. The CDR3 sequence is 14 residues long. CDR1 is SGHTA, CDR2 FQGNSA, per germline. The CDR3 DNA is TGTGCCAGCAGCTTAGGGCTAGCGGGAGGCGAGCAGTACGTC. This codes for CASSLGLAGGEQYV.

This chain connects TRBV19 to TRBJ1-4; 7 bases fit TRBD1. Germline values: CDR1 LNHDA, CDR2 SQIVND (reference sequence). CDR3 length: 14 residues. The ends lost 9 bases at V and 6 bases at J; junction bases unmatched: 10. This CDR3 is CASRKGAKDEKLFF. DNA of the CDR3: TGTGCCAGCCGGAAGGGGGCTAAGGATGAAAAACTGTTTTTT.

This clone was detected a few times. The chain is built from TRBV9 and TRBJ1-2, with 7 nucleotides matching TRBD1. Germline trimming cut 0 bases from V and 5 bases from J; bases unmatched to any gene: 19. This CDR3 is built from 19 residues. Germline V gene data show CDR1 as SGDLS and CDR2 as YYNGEE. CDR3 sequence: CASSVGVGRDSSFSYGYTF. In nucleotides, the CDR3 is TGTGCCAGCAGCGTAGGGGTAGGGCGGGACAGCTCATTTAGTTATGGCTACACCTTC. Combining the CDR3 with reference TRBV9 and TRBJ1-2 gives the whole variable domain DSGVTQTPKHLITATGQRVTLRCSPRSGDLSVYWYQQSLDQGLQFLIQYYNGEERAKGNILERFSAQQFPDLHSELNLSSLELGDSALYFCASSVGVGRDSSFSYGYTFGSGTRLTVV.

The chain has TRBV12-3 or TRBV12-4 and TRBJ1-1; 8 bases agree with TRBD1. The V gene end was trimmed by 9 bases and the J gene end by 9 bases; junction bases not matched to a gene: 12. The CDR3 length is 13 residues. CDR3 DNA sequence: TGTGCCAGTGAGTTCGGTGGGGACAGGCAAGCTTTCTTT. Translated, it gives CASEFGGDRQAFF.

The V gene is TRBV9, the J gene TRBJ1-2, with TRBD1 as a possible D gene (5 bases). The CDR3 is 15 residues long. The germline V gene encodes CDR1 SGDLS and CDR2 YYNGEE. Trimming cost V 0 bases and J 0 bases, with 9 bases left between them. CDR3 bases: TGTGCCAGCAGCGTAGAAGGACATCCTAACTATGGCTACACCTTC. This encodes CASSVEGHPNYGYTF.

The sample holds many counts of this clone. The V call is TRBV6-5, the J call TRBJ1-2; TRBD1 agrees at 8 bases. CDR3 length equals 13 residues. CDR1 is MNHEY and CDR2 is SVGAGI in the germline V gene. After removal of 7 bases from V and 8 bases from J, the junction contained 9 bases not matched to a gene. Here the CDR3 reads CASTPDRVWGYTF. The CDR3 DNA reads TGTGCCAGCACCCCGGACAGGGTCTGGGGCTACACCTTC.

In DNA, the CDR3 is TGTGCCAGCAGTGCGGGACTAGCGGGGGGACAAGAGACCCAGTACTTC. Translated: CASSAGLAGGQETQYF. The V call is TRBV6-2 or TRBV6-3, the J call TRBJ2-5; 15 bases line up with TRBD2. Trimming at V came to 5 bases and at J to 2 bases, leaving 3 bases not matched to a gene. CDR3 length equals 16 residues. Germline V gives CDR1 MNHEY, CDR2 SVGEGT.

This clone was counted a few times. This chain joins TRBV6-2 or TRBV6-3 and TRBJ2-3, with 9 positions matching TRBD2. CDR3 length: 16 amino acids. Germline lookup yields CDR1 MNHEY and CDR2 SVGEGT. Unmatched junction bases numbered 9, after V lost 2 bases and J lost 6 bases. This CDR3 reads CASSYNSGGLRDTQYF. CDR3 nucleotides: TGTGCCAGCAGTTACAATAGCGGGGGTCTTCGGGATACGCAGTATTTT.

This clone was found a few times. V usage is TRBV15 and J usage is TRBJ1-5, with 7 bases that match TRBD1. V trimming: 8 bases; J trimming: 6 bases; junction bases outside the gene matches: 10. This CDR3 spans 14 amino acids. From germline, CDR1 is LNHNV and CDR2 YYDKDF (reference sequence). CDR3 sequence reads: CATGRGGGSQPQHF. The CDR3 DNA sequence: TGTGCCACCGGGAGAGGGGGCGGGAGTCAGCCCCAGCATTTT. Full variable domain (remainder filled in from reference TRBV15 and TRBJ1-5): DAMVIQNPRYQVTQFGKPVTLSCSQTLNHNVMYWYQQKSSQAPKLLFHYYDKDFNNEADTPDNFQSRRPNTSFCFLDIRSPGLGDTAMYLCATGRGGGSQPQHFGDGTRLSIL.

The V and J genes are TRBV11-2 and TRBJ1-5; maybe TRBD1 (5 bases). Looked up from germline, CDR1 is SGHAT and CDR2 is FQNNGV. This CDR3 spans 15 amino acids. V was shortened by 5 bases and J by 0 bases, with 11 bases between the two germline ends. DNA for the CDR3: TGTGCCAGCAGCGCACGGGGGTATAGCAATCAGCCCCAGCATTTT. Protein sequence: CASSARGYSNQPQHF.

The chain joins TRBV5-1 to TRBJ1-2; maybe TRBD1 (6 bases). V was pared by 0 bases and J by 4 bases, with 13 bases between. This CDR3 region has 15 residues. Germline V gene data show CDR1 as SGHRS and CDR2 as YFSETQ. CDR3 region: CASSLEDSFTYGYTF. In DNA form, the CDR3 reads TGCGCCAGCAGCTTGGAGGACAGTTTTACCTATGGCTACACCTTC.

This clone was recorded only once. V is TRBV5-1 and J is TRBJ1-1, with D tentatively TRBD1 (6 bases). The V gene's germline CDR1 is SGHRS and CDR2 YFSETQ. The CDR3 covers 13 residues. The V and J ends lost 0 bases and 10 bases respectively, with 13 bases between them. This chain's CDR3 is CASSLVLGDTAFF. CDR3 nucleotides: TGCGCCAGCAGCTTGGTCCTCGGGGACACAGCTTTCTTT.

This rearrangement joins TRBV5-8 to TRBJ2-2, with 11 bases aligning to TRBD1. CDR1 is SGHTS and CDR2 is YDEGEE in the germline V gene. V trimming: 4 bases; J trimming: 2 bases; junction bases outside the gene matches: 4. CDR3 size: 16 residues. The CDR3 DNA is TGTGCCAGCAGCGGACAGGGGGCTCTAAACACCGGGGAGCTGTTTTTT. Its translation is CASSGQGALNTGELFF.

The J gene is TRBJ1-5, the V gene TRBV29-1, with 7 bases lining up with TRBD1. Germline V gene data show CDR1 as SQVTM and CDR2 as ANQGSEA. V shed 4 bases and J 0 bases; nucleotides not matched to a gene: 0. The length of the CDR3 is 13 residues. DNA for the CDR3: TGCAGCGTTGGGGACAGTAGCAATCAGCCCCAGCATTTT. Protein: CSVGDSSNQPQHF.

The chain uses TRBV18 and TRBJ2-1; 11 nucleotides match TRBD2. V lost 0 bases, J lost 7 bases, and 8 bases stayed unmatched. This CDR3 region has 17 residues. Germline lookup yields CDR1 KGHSH and CDR2 LQKENI. The CDR3 DNA reads as TGTGCCAGCTCACCACCGGGGCTAGCGGGGGGAACGAATGAGCAGTTCTTC. Translation: CASSPPGLAGGTNEQFF.

The chain links TRBV6-2 or TRBV6-3 to TRBJ2-3; possibly TRBD2 for D (6 bases). Germline assignment: CDR1 MNHEY and CDR2 SVGEGT. With 4 bases removed from V and 0 bases from J, the gap between germline ends came to 17 bases. The CDR3 covers 17 residues. CDR3 loop: CASSFTYAGISTDTQYF. The CDR3 nucleotides are TGTGCCAGCAGTTTCACCTACGCGGGGATTAGCACAGATACGCAGTATTTT.

The genes are TRBV6-2 or TRBV6-3 and TRBJ1-2; D may be TRBD1 (5 bases). Germline V lookup: CDR1 MNHEY, CDR2 SVGEGT. There are 14 residues in the CDR3. The germline V and J ends were trimmed by 0 bases and 4 bases, with 9 bases remaining between them. CDR3 nucleotides: TGTGCCAGCAGTTACTCGACAGTTCCCTATGGCTACACCTTC. This sequence encodes CASSYSTVPYGYTF.

The chain combines TRBV5-4 with TRBJ1-2; D is unresolved. V was trimmed by 2 bases and J by 8 bases, leaving 19 bases between them. The CDR3 is 15 residues long. Germline V gene data show CDR1 as SGHNT and CDR2 as YYREEE (reference sequence). The CDR3 DNA is TGTGCCAGCAGCTTCGTACCAGGTGCCCCCCGGGGCTACACCTTC. Translation gives CASSFVPGAPRGYTF.

This rearrangement joins TRBV24-1 to TRBJ2-1; D unclear. The CDR3 length is 16 residues. V lost 3 bases to trimming and J lost 0 bases, with 11 bases between them. Germline values: CDR1 KGHDR, CDR2 SFDVKD. Here the CDR3 reads CATSDESVSSYNEQFF. In nucleotides, the CDR3 is TGTGCCACCAGTGATGAATCGGTTAGCTCCTACAATGAGCAGTTCTTC.

V is TRBV6-2 or TRBV6-3 and J is TRBJ2-1; D is ambiguous. The V gene lost 5 bases and the J gene lost 8 bases, with 7 bases spanning the gap. The CDR3 loop spans 11 amino acids. Germline-derived CDR1 and CDR2 are MNHEY and SVGEGT. The CDR3 protein is CASSNGHEQFF. DNA of the CDR3: TGTGCCAGCAGTAATGGGCATGAGCAGTTCTTC.

The V call is TRBV19, the J call TRBJ2-1; 14 bases are shared with TRBD2. J was trimmed by 9 bases and V by 6 bases; bases with no gene match: 10. Germline V lookup: CDR1 LNHDA, CDR2 SQIVND (reference sequence). The CDR3 is made up of 16 amino acids. The CDR3 nucleotides are TGTGCCAGTAGGGAAACCGGGACTAGCGGGGGATCTGAGCAGTTCTTC. This codes for CASRETGTSGGSEQFF.

This clone was found a few times. The J gene is TRBJ2-1, the V gene TRBV5-6; 7 bases agree with TRBD2. V lost 4 bases, J lost 0 bases, and 4 bases stayed unmatched. The germline CDR1 and CDR2 sequences are SGHDT and YYEEEE. This CDR3 contains 15 residues. Here the CDR3 DNA reads TGTGCCAGCAGCCGGGACTACGCCTCCTACAATGAGCAGTTCTTC. Protein sequence: CASSRDYASYNEQFF.

The rearrangement links TRBV7-2 to TRBJ2-3, with D possibly TRBD1 on 6 matching bases. V was cut by 5 bases and J by 2 bases, with 14 bases left in between. CDR3 length: 15 residues. Looked up from germline, CDR1 is SGHTA and CDR2 is FQGNSA. The CDR3 DNA reads as TGTGCCAGCAGCCAGGGGCGGTGGAACACAGATACGCAGTATTTT. Residues: CASSQGRWNTDTQYF. The variable domain in full, completed from reference TRBV7-2 and TRBJ2-3, reads GAGVSQSPSNKVTEKGKDVELRCDPISGHTALYWYRQSLGQGLEFLIYFQGNSAPDKSGLPSDRFSAERTGGSVSTLTIQRTQQEDSAVYLCASSQGRWNTDTQYFGPGTRLTVL.